This T cell receptor beta chain stems from a study of tumor and adjacent non-tumor tissue in lung cancer. No cell sorting was done before RNA was extracted from the tissue. Trimming cost V 4 bases and J 0 bases, with 9 bases left between them. This CDR3 is built from 14 residues. Germline CDR1 reads SGHAT; CDR2 reads FQNNGV. This clonotype has only a few counts. Since a much larger clone is just one base distant, this may be a read error. TCRbeta libraries were built with three rounds of nested PCR, modified from ARM-PCR. One entry per CDR3 protein results from TCRdb running MiXCR on the multiplex PCR reads. Of 70,000 or so distinct CDR3 sequences listed, almost 60% were seen once; the top ten hold 20%.

The sample comprised lung tumor tissue. The receptor comes from a man aged 50-59 years with non-small cell lung cancer. V and J are TRBV11-2 and TRBJ1-1, with D possibly TRBD1 on 5 matching bases. CDR3 DNA: TGTGCCAGCAGCTGGGACTGGGTGAACACTGAAGCTTTCTTT. Translation gives CASSWDWVNTEAFF.